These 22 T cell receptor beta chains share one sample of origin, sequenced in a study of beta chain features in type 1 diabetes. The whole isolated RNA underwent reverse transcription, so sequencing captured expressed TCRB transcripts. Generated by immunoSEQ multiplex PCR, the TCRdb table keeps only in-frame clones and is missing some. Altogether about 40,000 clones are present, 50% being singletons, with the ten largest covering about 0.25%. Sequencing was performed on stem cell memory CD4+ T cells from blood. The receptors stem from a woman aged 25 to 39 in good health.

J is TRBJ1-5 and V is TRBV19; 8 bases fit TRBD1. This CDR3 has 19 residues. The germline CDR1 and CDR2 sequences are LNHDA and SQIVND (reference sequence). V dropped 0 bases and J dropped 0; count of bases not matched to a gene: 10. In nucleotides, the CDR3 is TGTGCCAGTAGTATAGACCGCGACAGGGGCGAAAATAGCAATCAGCCCCAGCATTTT. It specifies CASSIDRDRGENSNQPQHF.

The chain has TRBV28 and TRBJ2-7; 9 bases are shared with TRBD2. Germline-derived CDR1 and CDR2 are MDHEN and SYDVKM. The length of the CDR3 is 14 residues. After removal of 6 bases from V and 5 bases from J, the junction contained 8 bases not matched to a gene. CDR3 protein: CASRVAGALHEQYF. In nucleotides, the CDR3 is TGTGCCAGCAGAGTAGCGGGAGCTCTCCACGAGCAGTACTTC.

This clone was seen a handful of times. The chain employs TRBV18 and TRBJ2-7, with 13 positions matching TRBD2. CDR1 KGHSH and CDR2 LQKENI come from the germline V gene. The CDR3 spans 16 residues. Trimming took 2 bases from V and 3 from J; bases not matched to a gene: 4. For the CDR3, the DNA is TGTGCCAGCTCACCAGGGACTAGCGGGATGAACTACGAGCAGTACTTC. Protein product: CASSPGTSGMNYEQYF.

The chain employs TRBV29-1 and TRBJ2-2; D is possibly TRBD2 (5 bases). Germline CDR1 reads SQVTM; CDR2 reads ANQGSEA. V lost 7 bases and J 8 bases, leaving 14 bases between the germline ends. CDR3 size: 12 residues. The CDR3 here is CSGSRARGELFF. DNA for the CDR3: TGCAGCGGGTCGAGGGCCCGGGGGGAGCTGTTTTTT.

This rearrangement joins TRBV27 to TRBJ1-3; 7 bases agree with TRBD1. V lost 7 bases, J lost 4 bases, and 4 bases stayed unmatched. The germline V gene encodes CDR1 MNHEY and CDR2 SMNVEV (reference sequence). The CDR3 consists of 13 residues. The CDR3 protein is CASKGAAGNTIYF. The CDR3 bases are TGTGCCAGCAAGGGGGCGGCGGGAAACACCATATATTTT.

The CDR3 here is CASSPTGANTEAFF. The CDR3 nucleotides are TGTGCCAGCAGCCCGACAGGGGCGAACACTGAAGCTTTCTTT. V is TRBV9 and J is TRBJ1-1; 8 bases match TRBD1. CDR1 SGDLS and CDR2 YYNGEE come from the germline V gene. CDR3 size: 14 residues. The trim removed 4 bases at V and 1 base at J, leaving 3 bases unmatched.

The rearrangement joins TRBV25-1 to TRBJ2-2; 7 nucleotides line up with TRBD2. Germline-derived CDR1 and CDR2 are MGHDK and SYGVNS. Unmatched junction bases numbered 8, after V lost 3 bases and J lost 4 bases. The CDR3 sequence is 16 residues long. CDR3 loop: CASSDPASGGTGELFF. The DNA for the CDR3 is TGTGCCAGCAGTGATCCGGCTAGCGGAGGCACCGGGGAGCTGTTTTTT.

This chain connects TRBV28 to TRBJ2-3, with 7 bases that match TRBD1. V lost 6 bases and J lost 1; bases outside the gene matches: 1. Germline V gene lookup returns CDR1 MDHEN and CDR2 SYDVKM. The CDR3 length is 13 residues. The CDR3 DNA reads TGTGCCAGCAGCACAGGGGGCACAGATACGCAGTATTTT. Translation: CASSTGGTDTQYF.

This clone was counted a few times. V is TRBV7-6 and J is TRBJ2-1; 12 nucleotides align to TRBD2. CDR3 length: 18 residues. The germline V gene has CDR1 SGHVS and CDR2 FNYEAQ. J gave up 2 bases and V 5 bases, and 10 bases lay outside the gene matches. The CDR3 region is CASSPGLAGFVTYNEQFF. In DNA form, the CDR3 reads TGTGCCAGCAGCCCTGGACTAGCGGGATTCGTGACCTACAATGAGCAGTTCTTC.

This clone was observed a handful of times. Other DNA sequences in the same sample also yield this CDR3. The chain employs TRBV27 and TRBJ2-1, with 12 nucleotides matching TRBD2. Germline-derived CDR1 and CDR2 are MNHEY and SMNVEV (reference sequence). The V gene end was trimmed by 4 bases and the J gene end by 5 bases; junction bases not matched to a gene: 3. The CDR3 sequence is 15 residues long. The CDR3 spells CASSSLAGGDNEQFF. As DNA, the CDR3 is TGTGCCAGCAGTTCTCTAGCGGGAGGGGACAATGAGCAGTTCTTC.

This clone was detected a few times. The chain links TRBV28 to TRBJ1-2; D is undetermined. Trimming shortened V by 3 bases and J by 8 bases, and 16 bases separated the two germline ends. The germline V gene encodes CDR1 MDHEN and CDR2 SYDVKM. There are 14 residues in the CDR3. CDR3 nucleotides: TGTGCCAGCAGTTTCCCTCAGGAAATGAAGGGCTACACCTTC. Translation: CASSFPQEMKGYTF.

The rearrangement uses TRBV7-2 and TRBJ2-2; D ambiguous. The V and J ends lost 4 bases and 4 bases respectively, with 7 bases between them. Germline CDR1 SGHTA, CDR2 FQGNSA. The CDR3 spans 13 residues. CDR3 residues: CASSSFLTGELFF. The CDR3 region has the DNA TGTGCCAGCAGCTCTTTCCTCACCGGGGAGCTGTTTTTT.

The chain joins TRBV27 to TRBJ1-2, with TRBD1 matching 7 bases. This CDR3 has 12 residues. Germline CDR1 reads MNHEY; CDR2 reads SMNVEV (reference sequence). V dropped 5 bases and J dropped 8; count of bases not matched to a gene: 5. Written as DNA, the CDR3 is TGTGCCAGCAGTACGCCGACAGGGGGCTACACCTTC. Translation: CASSTPTGGYTF.

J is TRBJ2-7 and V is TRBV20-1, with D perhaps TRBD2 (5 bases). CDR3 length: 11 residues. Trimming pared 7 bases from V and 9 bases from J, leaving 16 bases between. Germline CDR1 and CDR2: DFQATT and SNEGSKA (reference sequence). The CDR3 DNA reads TGCAGTGGACTAATCGGGGATGCGCAGTACTTC. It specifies CSGLIGDAQYF.

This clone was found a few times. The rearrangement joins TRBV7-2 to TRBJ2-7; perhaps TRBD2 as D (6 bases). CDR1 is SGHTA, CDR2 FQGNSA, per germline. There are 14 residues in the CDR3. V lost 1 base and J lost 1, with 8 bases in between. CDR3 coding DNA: TGTGCCAGCAGCTTAGGGGGAGGATCCTACGAGCAGTACTTC. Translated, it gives CASSLGGGSYEQYF.

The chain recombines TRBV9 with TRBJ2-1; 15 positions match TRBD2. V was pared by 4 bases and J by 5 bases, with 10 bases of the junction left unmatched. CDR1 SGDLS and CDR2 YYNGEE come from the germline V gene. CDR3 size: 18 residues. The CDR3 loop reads CASSLGLGTSGRNNEQFF. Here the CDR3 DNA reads TGTGCCAGCAGCCTCGGGCTGGGGACTAGCGGGAGGAACAATGAGCAGTTCTTC. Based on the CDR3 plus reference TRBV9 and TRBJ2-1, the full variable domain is DSGVTQTPKHLITATGQRVTLRCSPRSGDLSVYWYQQSLDQGLQFLIQYYNGEERAKGNILERFSAQQFPDLHSELNLSSLELGDSALYFCASSLGLGTSGRNNEQFFGPGTRLTVL.

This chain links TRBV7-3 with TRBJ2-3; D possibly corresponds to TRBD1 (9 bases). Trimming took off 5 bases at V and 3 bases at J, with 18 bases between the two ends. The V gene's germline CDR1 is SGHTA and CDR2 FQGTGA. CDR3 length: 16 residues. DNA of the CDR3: TGTGCCAGCAGCATAGCGGGGACAGGGATTACAGATACGCAGTATTTT. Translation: CASSIAGTGITDTQYF.

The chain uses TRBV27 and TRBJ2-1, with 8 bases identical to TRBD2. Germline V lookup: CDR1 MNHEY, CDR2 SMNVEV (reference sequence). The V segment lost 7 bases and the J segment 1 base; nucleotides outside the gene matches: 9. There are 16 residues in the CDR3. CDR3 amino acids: CASMLSGRNSYNEQFF. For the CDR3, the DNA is TGTGCCAGCATGCTGAGCGGGAGAAATTCCTACAATGAGCAGTTCTTC.

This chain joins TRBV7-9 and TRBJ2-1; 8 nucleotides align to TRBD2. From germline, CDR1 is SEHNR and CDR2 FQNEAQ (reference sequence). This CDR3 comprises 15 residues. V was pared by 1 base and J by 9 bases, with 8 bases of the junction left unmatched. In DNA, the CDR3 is TGTGCCAGCAGCTTAGGGGGTAGCGGGAAAATTGAGCAGTTCTTC. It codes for CASSLGGSGKIEQFF.

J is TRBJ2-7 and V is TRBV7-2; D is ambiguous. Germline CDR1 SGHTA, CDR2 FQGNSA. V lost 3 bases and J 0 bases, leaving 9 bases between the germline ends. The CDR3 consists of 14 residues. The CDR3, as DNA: TGTGCCAGCAGCTTCGACTTTAGCTCCTACGAGCAGTACTTC. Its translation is CASSFDFSSYEQYF.

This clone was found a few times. CDR3 sequence: CASSQARETQYF. CDR3 DNA: TGTGCCAGCAGCCAAGCTAGGGAGACCCAGTACTTC. J is TRBJ2-5 and V is TRBV4-2; D gene uncertain. CDR3 length: 12 residues. CDR1 and CDR2 (germline): LGHNA, YNFKEQ. V dropped 1 base and J dropped 5 bases, with 5 bases sitting between them.

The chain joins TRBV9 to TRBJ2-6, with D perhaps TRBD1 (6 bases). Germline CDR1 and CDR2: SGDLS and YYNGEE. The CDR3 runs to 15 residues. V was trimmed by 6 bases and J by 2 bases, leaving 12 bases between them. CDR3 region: CASTSGVPGANVLTF. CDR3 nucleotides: TGTGCCAGCACCTCAGGGGTTCCTGGGGCCAACGTCCTGACTTTC. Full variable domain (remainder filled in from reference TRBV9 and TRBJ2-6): DSGVTQTPKHLITATGQRVTLRCSPRSGDLSVYWYQQSLDQGLQFLIQYYNGEERAKGNILERFSAQQFPDLHSELNLSSLELGDSALYFCASTSGVPGANVLTFGAGSRLTVL.